The entry below gives a single T cell receptor (beta chain) sequence along with its context. The data were obtained in a study of blood T cell repertoires in COVID-19. Study summary: Sources were T cells, B-cell-depleted T cells, or PBMCs; the material itself was cDNA or gDNA.

The CDR3 runs to 10 residues. V shed 5 bases and J shed 11 bases, with 9 bases lying between them. Germline V CDR1 and CDR2: KGHSH, LQKENI. Produced via immunoSEQ multiplex PCR; TCRdb's table is partial and in-frame only. The repertoire holds 85,000 to 100,000 clones, with around nine tenths as singletons. The rearrangement joins TRBV18 to TRBJ1-2; D gene unclear. The sequenced sample was peripheral blood. The clonotype was recovered from a woman aged 55-75 years with COVID-19, enrolled during active disease. The CDR3 coding sequence is TGTGCCAGCTCAGCAGAAGTTTACACCTTC. Translating gives CASSAEVYTF.